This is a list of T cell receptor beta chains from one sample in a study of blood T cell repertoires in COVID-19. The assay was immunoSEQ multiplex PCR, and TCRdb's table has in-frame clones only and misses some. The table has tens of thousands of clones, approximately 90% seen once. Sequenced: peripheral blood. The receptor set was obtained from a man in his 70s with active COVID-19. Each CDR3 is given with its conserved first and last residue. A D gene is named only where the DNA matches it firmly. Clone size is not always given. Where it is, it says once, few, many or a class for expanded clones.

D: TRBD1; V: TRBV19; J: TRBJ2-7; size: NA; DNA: TGTGCCAGTAGTAACCGGGGACAGTCCTACGAGCAGTACTTC; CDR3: CASSNRGQSYEQYF
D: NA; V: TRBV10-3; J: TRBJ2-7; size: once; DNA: TGTGCCATCAGTGTCACCGCGGCCTACGAGCAGTACTTC; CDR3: CAISVTAAYEQYF
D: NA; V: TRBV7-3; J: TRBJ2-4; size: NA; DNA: TGTGCCAGCAGAATAGCCCCCGAAGTAGCCAAAAACATTCAGTACTTC; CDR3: CASRIAPEVAKNIQYF
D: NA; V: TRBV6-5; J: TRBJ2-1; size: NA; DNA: TGTGCCAGCCGAATTGACAGCTCCTACAATGAGCAGTTCTTC; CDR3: CASRIDSSYNEQFF
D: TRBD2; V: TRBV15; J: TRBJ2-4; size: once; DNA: TGTGCCACCAGCACCCAAATCCCCACTAGCGGGGGCGAGCTAGCCAAAAACATTCAGTACTTC; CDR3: CATSTQIPTSGGELAKNIQYF
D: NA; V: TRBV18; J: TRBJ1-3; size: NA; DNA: TGTGCCAGCTCACGGGACTTGAGCTCTGGAAACACCATATATTTT; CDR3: CASSRDLSSGNTIYF
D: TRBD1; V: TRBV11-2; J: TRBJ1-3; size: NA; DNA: TGTGCCAGCAGCCCCAGGGACAGGGGGCGAGGAAACACCATATATTTT; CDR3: CASSPRDRGRGNTIYF
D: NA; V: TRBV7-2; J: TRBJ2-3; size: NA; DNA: TGTGCCAGCAGCTTAGCGGGGGCGACAGATACGCAGTATTTT; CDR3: CASSLAGATDTQYF
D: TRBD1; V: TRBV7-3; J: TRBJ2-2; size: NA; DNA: TGTGCCAGCAGCCTACGCCGCGCCGGGACAGAGGGGACCGGGGAGCTGTTTTTT; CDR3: CASSLRRAGTEGTGELFF
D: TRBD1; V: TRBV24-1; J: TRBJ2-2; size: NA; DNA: TGTGCCACCAGTGATTTGGGGACAGGGGGCCTGAACACCGGGGAGCTGTTTTTT; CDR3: CATSDLGTGGLNTGELFF
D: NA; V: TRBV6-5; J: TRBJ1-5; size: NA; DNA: TGTGCCAGCAGTTACTCGTCCCAGGGCCCCCATCAGCCCCAGCATTTT; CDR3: CASSYSSQGPHQPQHF
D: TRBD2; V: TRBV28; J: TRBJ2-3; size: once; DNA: TGTGCCAGCAGCACTAGCGGGCTCAGCACAGATACGCAGTATTTT; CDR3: CASSTSGLSTDTQYF
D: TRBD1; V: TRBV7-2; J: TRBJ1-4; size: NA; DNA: TGTGCCAGCAGCCCAGACACCGGGACAGGGCGGGAAAAACTGTTTTTT; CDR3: CASSPDTGTGREKLFF
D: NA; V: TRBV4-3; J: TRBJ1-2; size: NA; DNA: TGCGCCAGCAGCCAAGAGATAGGGGGAACCCAAGCCCCCTATGGCTACACCTTC; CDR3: CASSQEIGGTQAPYGYTF
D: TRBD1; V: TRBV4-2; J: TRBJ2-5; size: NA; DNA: TGTGCCAGCAGCCAAGATCTAGGGGACAGGAGCCAAGAGACCCAGTACTTC; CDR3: CASSQDLGDRSQETQYF
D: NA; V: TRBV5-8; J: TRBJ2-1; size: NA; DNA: TGTGCCAGCTGCTTGGGGGCTAGCGGATCCTACGAGCAGTTCTTC; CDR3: CASCLGASGSYEQFF
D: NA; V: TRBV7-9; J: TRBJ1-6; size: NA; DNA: TGTGCCAGCAGCAGAGAGCAAAATTCACCCCTCCACTTT; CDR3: CASSREQNSPLHF
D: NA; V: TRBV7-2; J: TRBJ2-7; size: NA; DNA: TGTGCCAGCAGCTTCGACGGGGGCTCCTACGAGCAGTACTTC; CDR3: CASSFDGGSYEQYF
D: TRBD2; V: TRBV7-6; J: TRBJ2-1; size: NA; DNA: TGTGCCAGCAGCGTAGGGGGTCTAGCGGGAACCTCCTACAATGAGCAGTTCTTC; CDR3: CASSVGGLAGTSYNEQFF
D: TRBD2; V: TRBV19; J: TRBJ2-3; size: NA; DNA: TGTGCCAGCGGGACTAGCGGGATGGATACGCAGTATTTT; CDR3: CASGTSGMDTQYF
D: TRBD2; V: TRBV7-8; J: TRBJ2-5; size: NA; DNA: TGTGCCAGCAGCTCCCCGGGACTAGCGCGAATCCGGGCCTGGGAGACCCAGTACTTC; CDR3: CASSSPGLARIRAWETQYF
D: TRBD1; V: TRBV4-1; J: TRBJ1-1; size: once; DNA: TGCGCCAGCAGGATTAATAACAGGGGGCGTACTGAAGCTTTCTTT; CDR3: CASRINNRGRTEAFF
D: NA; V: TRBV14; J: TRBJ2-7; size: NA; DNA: TGTGCCAGCAGCCAGTCCGCGACTAGATTTCTCTACGAGCAGTACTTC; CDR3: CASSQSATRFLYEQYF
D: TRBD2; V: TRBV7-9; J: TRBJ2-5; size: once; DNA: TGTGCCAGCAGCCCAACGCGGGTAGCGGGGGGTGGTTCGGAGACCCAGTACTTC; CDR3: CASSPTRVAGGGSETQYF
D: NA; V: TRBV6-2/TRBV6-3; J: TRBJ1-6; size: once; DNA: TGTGCCAGCAGTTACCGACAGAGCTATAATTCACCCCTCCACTTT; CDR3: CASSYRQSYNSPLHF
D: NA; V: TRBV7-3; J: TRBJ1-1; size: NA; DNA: TGTGCCAGCAGCAATTATGTGCGGGGTTTGGACACTGAAGCTTTCTTT; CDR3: CASSNYVRGLDTEAFF
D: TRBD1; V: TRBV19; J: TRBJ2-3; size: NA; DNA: TGTGCCAGTGGAAACAGGGGCTATAGCACAGATACGCAGTATTTT; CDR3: CASGNRGYSTDTQYF
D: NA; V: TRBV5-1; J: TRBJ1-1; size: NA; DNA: TGCGCCAGCAGCTTGGTCTTTTCGAACACTGAAGCTTTCTTT; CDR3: CASSLVFSNTEAFF
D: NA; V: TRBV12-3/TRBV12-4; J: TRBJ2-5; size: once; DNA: TGTGCCAGCAGTTCCGGGTTGGGGACCCAGTACTTC; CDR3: CASSSGLGTQYF
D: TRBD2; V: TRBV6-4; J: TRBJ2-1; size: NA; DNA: TGTGCCAGCAGTGAAAGGACTAGCGGGGGGTACAATGAGCAGTTCTTC; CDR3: CASSERTSGGYNEQFF
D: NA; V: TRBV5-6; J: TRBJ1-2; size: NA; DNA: TGTGCCAGCAGCCGACAGTATGGCTACACCTTC; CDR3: CASSRQYGYTF
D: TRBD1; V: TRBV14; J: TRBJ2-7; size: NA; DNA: TGTGCCAGCAGCCTCTTGGACAGGGACGAGCAGTACTTC; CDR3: CASSLLDRDEQYF
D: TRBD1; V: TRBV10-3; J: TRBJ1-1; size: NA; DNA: TGTGCCATCAGCGACCCAGGACAGGAAGACACTGAAGCTTTCTTT; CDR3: CAISDPGQEDTEAFF
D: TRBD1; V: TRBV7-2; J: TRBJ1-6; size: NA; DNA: TGTGCCAGCAGCACACACCGGGACAGGCGTTCACCCCTCCACTTT; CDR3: CASSTHRDRRSPLHF
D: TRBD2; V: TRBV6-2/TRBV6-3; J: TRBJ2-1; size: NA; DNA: TGTGCCAGCAGTTATCCACTAGCGGTCAATGAGCAGTTCTTC; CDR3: CASSYPLAVNEQFF
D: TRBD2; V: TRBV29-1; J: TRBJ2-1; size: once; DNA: TGCAGCGTTGAACGGTTAGCGGGGGGGGACAATGAGCAGTTCTTC; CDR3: CSVERLAGGDNEQFF
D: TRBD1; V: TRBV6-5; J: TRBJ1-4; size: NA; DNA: TGTGCCAGCAGTTTGACAGGGCTCCCCTTTGAAGAAAAACTGTTTTTT; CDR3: CASSLTGLPFEEKLFF
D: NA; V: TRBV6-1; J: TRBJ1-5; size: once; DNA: TGTGCCAGCAGTGAAGCGCGAGTGGGAGGTACCCAGCATTTT; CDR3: CASSEARVGGTQHF
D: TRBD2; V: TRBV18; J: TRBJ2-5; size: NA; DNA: TGTGCCAGCTCGGCCGTCGGGGGGGGCCAAGAGACCCAGTACTTC; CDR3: CASSAVGGGQETQYF
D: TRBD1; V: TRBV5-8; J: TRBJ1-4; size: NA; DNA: TGTGCCAGCAGCCCTCGACAGGGAACGAATGAAAAACTGTTTTTT; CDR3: CASSPRQGTNEKLFF
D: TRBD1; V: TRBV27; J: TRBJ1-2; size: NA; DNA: TGTGCCAGCAGTTTATGGTCCGGGACAGCAAGGTATGGCTACACCTTC; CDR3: CASSLWSGTARYGYTF
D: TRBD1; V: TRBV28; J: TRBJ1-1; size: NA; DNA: TGTGCCAGCAGTTTAATCAGGGGGTCCACTGAAGCTTTCTTT; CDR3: CASSLIRGSTEAFF